This entry lists 20 T cell receptor beta chains sequenced from one sample in a study of blood T cells in healthy people across ages. A second roughly 7 to 12 cycle PCR used barcoded and J-beta primers. TCRdb re-derived calls from the 5' RACE reads in MiXCR, one entry per CDR3 protein. The profile covers about 1.4 million distinct CDR3 sequences, with approximately 59% appearing a single time and 6.5% to 8.5% taken by the ten largest. What was sequenced was blood. The receptors were gathered from a young man in good health.

The CDR3 protein is CASSPGLAASIETQYF. CDR3 bases: TGTGCCAGCAGCCCGGGACTAGCGGCATCAATAGAGACCCAGTACTTC. The chain carries TRBV9 and TRBJ2-7; 11 bases match TRBD2. The J call is doubtful: the DNA matches TRBJ2-5 better. CDR3 length: 16 amino acids. The germline V gene encodes CDR1 SGDLS and CDR2 YYNGEE.

This clonotype turned up a few times. The J gene is TRBJ1-2, the V gene TRBV12-3 or TRBV12-4; D gene uncertain. Trimming stripped 6 bases from V and 8 bases from J, with 16 bases between. The CDR3 contains 13 residues. CDR3 in DNA: TGTGCCAGCAGCTTTGAGCCCCGGAGGGGCTACACCTTC. Its protein product is CASSFEPRRGYTF.

This chain uses TRBV11-3 with TRBJ2-3; D is uncertain. This CDR3 comprises 14 residues. Germline CDR1 and CDR2: SGHNT and YENEEA. The V end was cut by 5 bases, the J end by 4 bases, with 13 bases between. For the CDR3, the DNA is TGTGCCAGCAGCCACGGCGCCGCGTCAGATACGCAGTATTTT. Translating gives CASSHGAASDTQYF. Full variable domain (missing parts from reference TRBV11-3 and TRBJ2-3): EAGVVQSPRYKIIEKKQPVAFWCNPISGHNTLYWYLQNLGQGPELLIRYENEEAVDDSQLPKDRFSAERLKGVDSTLKIQPAELGDSAVYLCASSHGAASDTQYFGPGTRLTVL.

There are a few counts of this clonotype. The genes are TRBV7-2 and TRBJ1-1; D is ambiguous. The CDR3 sequence is 11 residues long. Per the germline V gene, CDR1 is SGHTA and CDR2 is FQGNSA. The V gene lost 4 bases and the J gene lost 7 bases, with 7 bases spanning the gap. CDR3 coding DNA: TGTGCCAGCAGCTCCTCATATGAAGCTTTCTTT. Its translation: CASSSSYEAFF. Full variable domain (outside the CDR3, taken from reference TRBV7-2 and TRBJ1-1): GAGVSQSPSNKVTEKGKDVELRCDPISGHTALYWYRQSLGQGLEFLIYFQGNSAPDKSGLPSDRFSAERTGGSVSTLTIQRTQQEDSAVYLCASSSSYEAFFGQGTRLTVV.

In its sample, this clonotype was seen once. V is TRBV7-2 and J is TRBJ2-7, with 7 bases identical to TRBD2. CDR3 length: 15 residues. Germline V gene sequence: CDR1 SGHTA, CDR2 FQGNSA. V trimming: 3 bases; J trimming: 3 bases; junction bases outside the gene matches: 8. CDR3 protein: CASSFLGEGHYEQYF. As DNA, the CDR3 is TGTGCCAGCAGCTTCTTAGGGGAGGGCCACTACGAGCAGTACTTC.

The rearrangement links TRBV6-5 to TRBJ2-7; unclear D gene. The DNA end is more similar to TRBJ2-5, so the J call may be wrong. The CDR3 extends over 15 amino acids. The germline CDR1 and CDR2 sequences are MNHEY and SVGAGI. The CDR3 nucleotides are TGTGCCAGCAGTTACCTTAGGTGGCGGCGGAGGACCCAGTACTTC. Translated: CASSYLRWRRRTQYF.

The chain uses TRBV7-8 and TRBJ1-2; the match to TRBD1 covers 9 bases. Germline values: CDR1 SGHVS, CDR2 FQNEAQ. CDR3 length equals 15 residues. With 5 bases clipped from V and 2 bases from J, the junction kept 6 bases outside the gene matches. The CDR3: CASSGGTGTNYGYTF. The DNA of the CDR3 is TGTGCCAGCAGCGGCGGGACAGGGACCAACTATGGCTACACCTTC.

This chain joins TRBV12-3 or TRBV12-4 and TRBJ1-2; TRBD1 matches at 8 bases. CDR3 length: 18 amino acids. V trimming: 7 bases; J trimming: 3 bases; junction bases outside the gene matches: 19. DNA for the CDR3: TGTGCCAGCACCTCACTCGGACAGGGAGAGGATGGTTACTATGGCTACACCTTC. Its protein product is CASTSLGQGEDGYYGYTF.

This rearrangement joins TRBV4-3 to TRBJ1-5, with D hard to call. The CDR3 length is 13 residues. Trimming cost V 5 bases and J 7 bases, with 12 bases left between them. Germline values: CDR1 LGHNA, CDR2 YSLEER. CDR3 DNA sequence: TGCGCCAGCAGCGCGCAGTTAGACCAGCCCCAGCATTTT. Amino acid sequence: CASSAQLDQPQHF.

The genes are TRBV29-1 and TRBJ2-7; tentatively, D is TRBD1 or TRBD2 (5 bases each). Germline values: CDR1 SQVTM, CDR2 ANQGSEA. This CDR3 has 11 amino acids. Trimming stripped 7 bases from V and 2 bases from J, with 9 bases between. The CDR3 DNA reads TGCAGCGGAGGGGCAGCCTACGAGCAGTACTTC. Translation gives CSGGAAYEQYF.

This chain uses TRBV20-1 with TRBJ2-3; TRBD2 is a possible D gene (5 bases). The CDR3 extends over 13 amino acids. Between the trimmed V and J ends, which lost 3 bases and 5 bases, there was a span of 12 bases. Looked up from germline, CDR1 is DFQATT and CDR2 is SNEGSKA (reference sequence). The DNA of the CDR3 is TGCAGTGCTAGTGGGAGAGTGGTAGATACGCAGTATTTT. It encodes CSASGRVVDTQYF.

The CDR3 protein is CSASEREGIYNEQFF. CDR3 nucleotides: TGCAGTGCGTCAGAGCGGGAGGGAATCTACAATGAGCAGTTCTTC. The chain links TRBV20-1 to TRBJ2-1, with 10 bases identical to TRBD2. Germline values: CDR1 DFQATT, CDR2 SNEGSKA (reference sequence). Trimming cost V 6 bases and J 3 bases; bases outside gene matches: 8. This CDR3 is 15 amino acids long.

The chain has TRBV4-3 and TRBJ1-6, with 10 bases fitting TRBD1. Germline V CDR1 and CDR2: LGHNA, YSLEER. The CDR3 runs 16 residues. V lost 1 base to trimming and J lost 8 bases; unmatched junction nucleotides: 5. The CDR3: CASSQGSGTGDSPLHF. Written as DNA, the CDR3 is TGCGCCAGCAGCCAAGGTTCCGGGACAGGGGATTCACCCCTCCACTTT.

The gene calls are TRBV28 and TRBJ2-3, with a tentative D call TRBD1 (5 bases). The CDR3 loop spans 14 amino acids. CDR1 and CDR2 (germline): MDHEN, SYDVKM. V lost 5 bases and J 2 bases, leaving 11 bases between the germline ends. CDR3 in amino acids: CASSRADTTDTQYF. The CDR3 DNA is TGTGCCAGCAGTCGGGCGGACACCACAGATACGCAGTATTTT.

This sequence joins TRBV6-5 and TRBJ2-3; D is perhaps TRBD2 (6 bases). CDR1 is MNHEY and CDR2 is SVGAGI in the germline V gene. The CDR3 totals 15 residues. Trimming cost V 5 bases and J 5 bases, with 17 bases left between them. CDR3 sequence (DNA): TGTGCCAGCAGTCCGTTAGGCGGGGCAGGAGATACGCAGTATTTT. Translating it yields CASSPLGGAGDTQYF.

This clonotype was recorded a few times. This sequence joins TRBV4-1 and TRBJ2-7, with TRBD2 matching over 7 bases. This CDR3 region has 15 residues. Germline V gene lookup returns CDR1 MGHRA and CDR2 YSYEKL. The junction had 7 bases not matched to a gene; V was cut back by 2 bases and J by 3 bases. Here the CDR3 reads CASSQLADLRYEQYF. CDR3 bases: TGCGCCAGCAGCCAACTAGCGGACCTACGCTACGAGCAGTACTTC.

The rearrangement links TRBV20-1 to TRBJ2-2; D may be TRBD1 (6 bases). From germline, CDR1 is DFQATT and CDR2 SNEGSKA (reference sequence). CDR3 length equals 12 residues. Trimming left V 7 bases short and J 5 bases short, with 11 bases between. Here the CDR3 reads CSGAGVTGELFF. For the CDR3, the DNA is TGCAGTGGGGCAGGGGTGACCGGGGAGCTGTTTTTT.

The V and J genes are TRBV6-5 and TRBJ2-5; no definite D call. The tail of the sequence fits TRBJ2-1 better, so the J call may be wrong. The CDR3 sequence is 11 residues long. Germline V gives CDR1 MNHEY, CDR2 SVGAGI. The DNA for the CDR3 is TGTGCCAGCAGTTACCATAGGGAGCAGTTCTTC. Its translation is CASSYHREQFF.

This sequence joins TRBV6-6 and TRBJ2-1, with 12 bases that match TRBD2. V was pared by 1 base and J by 9 bases, with 7 bases of the junction left unmatched. The CDR3 consists of 16 residues. The germline gives CDR1 MNHNY, CDR2 SVGAGI (reference sequence). CDR3 nucleotides: TGTGCCAGCAGTTACTTACTAGCGGGGGGAGCGTTTGAGCAGTTCTTC. This codes for CASSYLLAGGAFEQFF.

This clonotype was counted between two and nine times. The genes are TRBV28 and TRBJ2-5; 7 bases are a match to TRBD1. The J call may be wrong; the DNA end is better matched by TRBJ2-7. This CDR3 has 14 residues. The germline V gene encodes CDR1 MDHEN and CDR2 SYDVKM. CDR3 loop: CASSSTDRHYEQYF. DNA of the CDR3: TGTGCCAGCAGTTCTACGGACAGGCACTACGAGCAGTACTTC.